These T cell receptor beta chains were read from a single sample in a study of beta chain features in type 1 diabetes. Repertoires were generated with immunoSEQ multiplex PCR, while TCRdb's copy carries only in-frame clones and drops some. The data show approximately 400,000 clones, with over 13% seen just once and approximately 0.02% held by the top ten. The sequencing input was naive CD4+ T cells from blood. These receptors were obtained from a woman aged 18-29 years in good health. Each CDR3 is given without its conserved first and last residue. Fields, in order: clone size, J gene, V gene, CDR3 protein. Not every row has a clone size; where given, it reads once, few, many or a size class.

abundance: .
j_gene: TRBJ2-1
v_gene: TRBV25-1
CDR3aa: ASSESRDSRYNEQF

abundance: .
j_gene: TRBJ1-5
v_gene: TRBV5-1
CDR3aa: ASSVGQDQPQH

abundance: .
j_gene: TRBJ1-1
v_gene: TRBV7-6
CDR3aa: ASSLVAQMNTEAF

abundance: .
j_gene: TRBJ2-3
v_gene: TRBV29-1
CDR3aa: SVAEFVPGSTDTQY

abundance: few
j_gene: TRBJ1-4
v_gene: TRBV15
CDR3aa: ATSRGQGFEKLF

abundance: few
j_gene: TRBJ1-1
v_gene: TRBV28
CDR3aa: ASLTASGAF

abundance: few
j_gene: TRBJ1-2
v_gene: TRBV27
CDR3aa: ASAFGGPSYGYT

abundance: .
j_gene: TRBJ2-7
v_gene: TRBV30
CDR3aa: AWSVVLGEKQY

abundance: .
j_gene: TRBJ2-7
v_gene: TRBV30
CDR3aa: AWTLQGAYEQY

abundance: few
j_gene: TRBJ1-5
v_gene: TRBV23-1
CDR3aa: ASSQNTGTDNQPQH

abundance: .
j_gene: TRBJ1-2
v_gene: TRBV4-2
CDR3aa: ASSQERDRAYGYT

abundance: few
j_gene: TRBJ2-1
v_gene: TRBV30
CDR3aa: AWSVLSSGRISSYNEQF

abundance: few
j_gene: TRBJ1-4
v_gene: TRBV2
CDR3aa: ASSVRGFLNEKLF

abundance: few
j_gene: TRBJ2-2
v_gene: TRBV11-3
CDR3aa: ASSVGVSGITGELF

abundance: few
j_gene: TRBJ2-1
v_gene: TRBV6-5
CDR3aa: ASRKGTSGSEQF

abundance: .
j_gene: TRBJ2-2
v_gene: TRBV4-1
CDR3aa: ASRRGAGGNTGELF

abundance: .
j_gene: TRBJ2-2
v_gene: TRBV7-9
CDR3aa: ASRVGDHTGELF